This is a list of T cell receptor beta chains from one sample in a study of blood T cell repertoires in COVID-19. Data came from immunoSEQ multiplex PCR; TCRdb stores just in-frame clones and leaves some out. The data show about 59,000 clones, 75% to 95% seen once. Sequencing was performed on peripheral blood. All receptors come from a man older than 75 with acute or convalescent COVID-19. CDR3s include the opening cysteine and the closing phenylalanine or tryptophan. The D gene is left open where the match is weak. Clone sizes are given selectively: once, few, many, or a class where the clone is expanded.

CAWSVFAEGYTF TGTGCCTGGAGTGTTTTTGCGGAAGGCTACACCTTC - - TRBJ1-2 TRBV30
CASSVSGQGSLPQHF TGCGCCAGCAGCGTCTCGGGACAGGGAAGTTTACCCCAGCATTTT TRBD1 - TRBJ1-5 TRBV5-1
CASSPRGQGSPLHF TGTGCCAGCAGCCCAAGGGGGCAGGGTTCACCCCTCCACTTT TRBD1 - TRBJ1-6 TRBV3-1/TRBV3-2
CASSYSRDSSYEQYF TGTGCCAGCAGTTACTCGAGGGACAGTTCCTACGAGCAGTACTTC TRBD1 - TRBJ2-7 TRBV6-6
CATSDSSGSSYNEQFF TGTGCCACCAGTGATTCTAGCGGGAGCTCCTACAATGAGCAGTTCTTC TRBD2 - TRBJ2-1 TRBV24-1
CATSESGPPTDTQYF TGTGCCACCAGTGAAAGCGGGCCCCCCACAGATACGCAGTATTTT - - TRBJ2-3 TRBV24-1
CASSAGVNEKLFF TGTGCCAGCTCAGCAGGGGTTAATGAAAAACTGTTTTTT - - TRBJ1-4 TRBV2
CASSEEWSSGAYEQYF TGTGCCAGCAGTGAAGAGTGGTCTAGCGGAGCCTACGAGCAGTACTTC TRBD2 - TRBJ2-7 TRBV2
CAWSVLRDRGLPFF TGTGCCTGGAGTGTACTACGGGACAGGGGGTTACCTTTCTTT TRBD1 - TRBJ1-1 TRBV30
CASSLARPGTGGSAYEQYF TGTGCCAGCAGCTTAGCACGCCCCGGGACAGGGGGCTCGGCCTACGAGCAGTACTTC TRBD1 - TRBJ2-7 TRBV7-9
CASSYPGVGELFF TGTGCCAGCAGCTACCCCGGGGTTGGGGAGCTGTTTTTT - - TRBJ2-2 TRBV3-1/TRBV3-2
CASSDRGTGNTIYF TGTGCCAGCAGTGATCGCGGGACTGGAAACACCATATATTTT - once TRBJ1-3 TRBV6-1
CASSDEAGAQGGYTF TGTGCCAGCAGTGACGAAGCAGGGGCGCAAGGGGGCTACACCTTC - - TRBJ1-2 TRBV6-1
CASSPYGTSGYEQYF TGTGCCAGCAGTCCGTATGGGACTAGCGGATACGAGCAGTACTTC TRBD2 - TRBJ2-7 TRBV28
CATSDESSGGQIYNEQFF TGTGCCACCAGTGATGAATCTAGCGGGGGGCAAATTTACAATGAGCAGTTCTTC TRBD2 - TRBJ2-1 TRBV24-1
CAWKRTSGVTDTQYF TGTGCCTGGAAGCGGACTAGCGGGGTTACAGATACGCAGTATTTT TRBD2 - TRBJ2-3 TRBV30
CAINTGTGDSPLHF TGTGCCATCAATACCGGGACAGGAGATTCACCCCTCCACTTT TRBD1 - TRBJ1-6 TRBV10-3
CASSFPGDNQPQHF TGTGCCAGCAGTTTTCCCGGGGATAATCAGCCCCAGCATTTT - - TRBJ1-5 TRBV28
CAPATDTYTNYGYTF TGCGCGCCAGCCACGGACACCTATACTAACTATGGCTACACCTTC - - TRBJ1-2 TRBV4-1
CASSRSRGIDTEAFF TGTGCCAGCAGCCGGAGCCGGGGAATTGACACTGAAGCTTTCTTT - few TRBJ1-1 TRBV5-4
CASSHDREIGTQYF TGTGCCAGCAGTCACGACAGGGAAATAGGGACCCAGTACTTC TRBD1 - TRBJ2-5 TRBV6-5
CASSQSEVKGELFF TGTGCCAGCAGCCAATCAGAAGTCAAGGGGGAGCTGTTTTTT - - TRBJ2-2 TRBV7-8
CASSPSPSLGGTGDTQYF TGTGCCAGCTCCCCATCCCCCTCACTAGGTGGTACCGGGGATACGCAGTATTTT - - TRBJ2-3 TRBV18
CASSLATVPYEQYF TGTGCCAGCAGCTTAGCGACAGTCCCCTACGAGCAGTACTTC - - TRBJ2-7 TRBV11-1
CSVMTGAQTEAFF TGCAGCGTGATGACAGGAGCGCAAACTGAAGCTTTCTTT - - TRBJ1-1 TRBV29-1
CASSYRTGAKFTDTQYF TGTGCCAGCAGCTACCGGACAGGGGCGAAATTCACAGATACGCAGTATTTT TRBD1 few TRBJ2-3 TRBV5-4
CASSLDKGASGELFF TGCGCCAGCAGCTTGGATAAGGGGGCAAGCGGGGAGCTGTTTTTT TRBD1 - TRBJ2-2 TRBV5-1
CASSLGQGSSPLHF TGTGCCAGCAGCTTAGGACAGGGATCTTCACCCCTCCACTTT TRBD1 - TRBJ1-6 TRBV7-6
CASQSGAGGRDGTQYF TGTGCCAGCCAGTCTGGAGCGGGGGGGAGGGATGGAACCCAGTACTTC TRBD2 - TRBJ2-5 TRBV28
CAGTPGNNQPQHF TGTGCCGGCACCCCGGGAAACAATCAGCCCCAGCATTTT - - TRBJ1-5 TRBV2
CATSSGQGAYGYTF TGTGCCACCAGCAGCGGACAGGGCGCTTATGGCTACACCTTC TRBD1 - TRBJ1-2 TRBV15
CASSPSGGVGNSPLHF TGTGCCAGCAGCCCCTCGGGAGGGGTCGGGAATTCACCCCTCCACTTT - - TRBJ1-6 TRBV7-2
CASSVGGASVNEQYF TGTGCCAGCAGCGTAGGCGGAGCGTCCGTGAACGAGCAGTACTTC - - TRBJ2-7 TRBV9
CARTGDGYTF TGTGCCCGGACAGGGGATGGCTACACCTTC TRBD1 once TRBJ1-2 TRBV12-3/TRBV12-4
CASSQTRGIQETQYF TGTGCCAGCAGCCAAACACGGGGGATCCAAGAGACCCAGTACTTC - - TRBJ2-5 TRBV14
CASRGTGGGGGELFF TGTGCCAGCAGAGGGACAGGGGGCGGTGGCGGGGAGCTGTTTTTT TRBD1 - TRBJ2-2 TRBV2
CSVEDHYEQYF TGCAGCGTTGAAGATCACTACGAGCAGTACTTC - - TRBJ2-7 TRBV29-1
CASGGGRNYGYTF TGTGCCAGCGGGGGGGGGCGTAACTATGGCTACACCTTC - - TRBJ1-2 TRBV28
CASSSGTPTDTQYF TGCGCCAGCAGCAGCGGGACACCCACAGATACGCAGTATTTT - - TRBJ2-3 TRBV5-1
CASSLTGKETQYF TGTGCCAGCAGCTTGACAGGGAAAGAGACCCAGTACTTC - - TRBJ2-5 TRBV5-4
CASTTSGGGNEQFF TGTGCCAGCACAACTAGCGGGGGAGGCAATGAGCAGTTCTTC TRBD2 - TRBJ2-1 TRBV27
CASSLWAKNGELFF TGCGCCAGCAGCTTGTGGGCTAAAAACGGGGAGCTGTTTTTT - - TRBJ2-2 TRBV5-1
CASSRGTAKGETQYF TGCGCCAGCAGCCGTGGGACTGCTAAAGGGGAGACCCAGTACTTC - - TRBJ2-5 TRBV5-1
CASSLGLANNEQFF TGTGCCAGCAGCTTGGGACTAGCGAACAATGAGCAGTTCTTC TRBD2 - TRBJ2-1 TRBV5-4
CASSTGLSDTQYF TGTGCCAGTAGTACCGGACTGTCGGATACGCAGTATTTT - - TRBJ2-3 TRBV19
CASRGGGTSGRTDTQYF TGTGCCAGTAGGGGAGGGGGGACTAGCGGGCGGACAGATACGCAGTATTTT TRBD2 - TRBJ2-3 TRBV19
CAWSVIGGVTGELFF TGTGCCTGGAGTGTAATAGGGGGTGTAACCGGGGAGCTGTTTTTT - few TRBJ2-2 TRBV30
CASSEKGRSRRETQYF TGTGCCAGCAGTGAGAAAGGTCGGTCCCGGAGGGAGACCCAGTACTTC - - TRBJ2-5 TRBV2
CASSGLRTAYEQYF TGTGCCAGCAGTGGACTCCGGACAGCCTACGAGCAGTACTTC - once TRBJ2-7 TRBV28
CASSEPGQGYNEQFF TGTGCCAGCAGTGAACCGGGACAGGGATACAATGAGCAGTTCTTC TRBD1 - TRBJ2-1 TRBV2